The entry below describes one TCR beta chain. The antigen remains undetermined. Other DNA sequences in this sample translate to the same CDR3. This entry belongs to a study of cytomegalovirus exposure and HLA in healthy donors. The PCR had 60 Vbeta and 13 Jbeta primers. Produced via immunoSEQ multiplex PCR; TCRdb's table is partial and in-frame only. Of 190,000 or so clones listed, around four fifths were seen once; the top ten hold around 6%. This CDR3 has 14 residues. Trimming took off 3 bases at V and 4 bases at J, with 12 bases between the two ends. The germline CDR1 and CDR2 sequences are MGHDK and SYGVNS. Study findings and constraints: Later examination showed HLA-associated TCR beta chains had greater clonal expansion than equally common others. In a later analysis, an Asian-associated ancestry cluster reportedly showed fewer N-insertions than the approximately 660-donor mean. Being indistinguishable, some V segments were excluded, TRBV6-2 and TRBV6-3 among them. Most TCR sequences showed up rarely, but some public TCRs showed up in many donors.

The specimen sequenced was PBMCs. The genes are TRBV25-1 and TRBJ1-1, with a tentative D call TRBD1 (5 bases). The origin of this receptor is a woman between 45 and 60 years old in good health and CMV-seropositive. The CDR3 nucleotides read TGTGCCAGCAGTGACCAGGGTTTTCGCACTGAAGCTTTCTTT. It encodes CASSDQGFRTEAFF.